Below, 16 T cell receptor beta chains from the same sample are listed, as sequenced in a study of post-analysis software for immune sequencing data. Incorporated into the TCR beta cDNA libraries were unique molecular identifiers, which served to reduce PCR and sequencing biases. TCRdb ran MiXCR on the PCR reads and lists one entry per CDR3 protein. The profile shows 650,000 to 850,000 distinct CDR3 sequences, around 45% of them singletons. No antigen has been identified for these receptors. Study results and limitations: Included in a set of a few TRBV segments more frequent in patients than controls were TRBV5-6, TRBV5-1 and TRBV20-1.

The sequencing input was blood. These TCRs come from a girl aged 5 to 17 with multiple sclerosis.

V gene TRBV7-3 combines with J gene TRBJ2-3; TRBD1 is a possible D gene (6 bases). V dropped 5 bases and J dropped 2 bases, with 11 bases sitting between them. Germline loops: CDR1 SGHTA, CDR2 FQGTGA. The CDR3 extends over 14 amino acids. The CDR3 nucleotides read TGTGCCAGCAGCCCAAACAGGGACACAGATACGCAGTATTTT. As protein: CASSPNRDTDTQYF.

This sequence joins TRBV12-3 or TRBV12-4 and TRBJ2-4; 8 bases agree with TRBD1. The CDR3 covers 15 residues. The ends lost 3 bases at V and 13 bases at J; junction bases unmatched: 14. CDR3: CASSFRTGRYISQYF. The CDR3 DNA is TGTGCCAGCAGTTTCCGGACAGGGCGGTATATCAGCCAGTACTTC.

This clonotype appeared a single time. The gene calls are TRBV29-1 and TRBJ2-7, with 8 nucleotides matching TRBD2. Germline CDR1 reads SQVTM; CDR2 reads ANQGSEA. V lost 4 bases, J lost 0 bases, and 5 bases stayed unmatched. The CDR3 runs to 14 residues. The CDR3 region has the DNA TGCAGCGTTGGGTTAGCGGGGAGCTCCTACGAGCAGTACTTC. Its translation is CSVGLAGSSYEQYF.

This sequence joins TRBV12-3 or TRBV12-4 and TRBJ2-1; possible D gene TRBD1, 5 bases. V lost 5 bases, J lost 6 bases, and 14 bases lay in between. This CDR3 is 14 amino acids long. This CDR3 is CASSRPRVANEQFF. CDR3 sequence (DNA): TGTGCCAGCAGTAGACCCAGGGTAGCCAATGAGCAGTTCTTC.

CDR3 nucleotide sequence: TGCGCCAGCAGCCCGAGGGGACTAGCGGAATCCAAGAGAGGGACCGGGGAGCTGTTTTTT. It codes for CASSPRGLAESKRGTGELFF. The J gene is TRBJ2-2, the V gene TRBV4-1; TRBD2 matches at 11 bases. After removal of 4 bases from V and 5 bases from J, the junction contained 18 bases not matched to a gene. Germline V CDR1 and CDR2: MGHRA, YSYEKL. The CDR3 covers 20 residues.

The V call is TRBV12-3 or TRBV12-4, the J call TRBJ2-7, with a possible D match to TRBD1 (6 bases). V lost 3 bases and J lost 7, with 13 bases in between. The CDR3 has 13 residues. CDR3 nucleotide sequence: TGTGCCAGCAGTTTTACAGGGCACAATGAGCAGTACTTC. This translates into CASSFTGHNEQYF.

Details on this clonotype: The final CDR3 position lacks the conserved phenylalanine or tryptophan, pointing to a likely read error. The CDR3 bases are TGTGCCAGCAGTTTACAAAGCGGACAGGGAGTATTAGGCGAGCAGTACTGC. It encodes CASSLQSGQGVLGEQYC. J is TRBJ2-1 and V is TRBV12-3 or TRBV12-4, with 8 bases fitting TRBD1. The closer fit of TRBJ2-7 to the DNA end suggests the J call may be wrong. CDR3 length equals 17 residues.

Concerning this clonotype: Compared with germline, one end of the junction differs, possibly owing to a read error. The chain couples TRBV7-9 to TRBJ2-4, with D maybe TRBD2 (6 bases). With the DNA end fitting TRBJ2-7 better, the J assignment may be wrong. The CDR3 has 14 amino acids. Germline CDR1 and CDR2: SEHNR and FQNEAQ (reference sequence). In DNA form, the CDR3 reads TGTGCCCGCAGCTTAGGTGGACTATCCTACGAGCAGTACTTC. Amino acids: CARSLGGLSYEQYF.

This clonotype was detected only a few times. The chain couples TRBV7-9 to TRBJ1-2; 9 bases align to TRBD1. This CDR3 is 16 amino acids long. From germline, CDR1 is SEHNR and CDR2 FQNEAQ (reference sequence). Trimming at V came to 4 bases and at J to 1 base, leaving 7 bases not matched to a gene. CDR3 in amino acids: CASSYGTGRYNYGYTF. The DNA of the CDR3 is TGTGCCAGCAGCTACGGGACAGGGCGATATAACTATGGCTACACCTTC.

V usage is TRBV27 and J usage is TRBJ2-1, with a weak D call TRBD2 (5 bases). CDR1 MNHEY and CDR2 SMNVEV come from the germline V gene (reference sequence). CDR3 size: 13 residues. Between the trimmed V and J ends, which lost 5 bases and 4 bases, there was a span of 9 bases. The CDR3: CASSRLTYNEQFF. The CDR3 nucleotides are TGTGCCAGCAGTCGACTAACTTACAATGAGCAGTTCTTC.

V gene TRBV20-1 combines with J gene TRBJ2-1, with 9 bases aligning to TRBD2. This CDR3 is 15 amino acids long. V lost 1 base to trimming and J lost 4 bases; unmatched junction nucleotides: 5. Germline CDR1 DFQATT, CDR2 SNEGSKA (reference sequence). CDR3 in DNA: TGCAGTGCTAGAGTGATGACTAGCGGATACAATGAGCAGTTCTTC. Amino acids: CSARVMTSGYNEQFF.

This chain uses TRBV9 with TRBJ2-7, with 10 nucleotides matching TRBD1. The CDR3 has 16 amino acids. V trimming: 1 base; J trimming: 3 bases; junction bases outside the gene matches: 7. The germline CDR1 and CDR2 sequences are SGDLS and YYNGEE. The DNA of the CDR3 is TGTGCCAGCAGCGTACACGCCGGGACAGGGGACTACGAGCAGTACTTC. It is translated as CASSVHAGTGDYEQYF.

Worth noting for this clonotype: The limits of the CDR3 on the DNA are not certain, so only TCRdb's listed CDR3 is given. The genes are TRBV7-5 and TRBJ2-7; the D call in the table, TRBD2, was not verified against the DNA. TRBV7-5 is a pseudogene. Inclusive of both ends, the CDR3 amounts to 19 amino acids. The CDR3 region is CISVPEAWGLAGGLYEQYF.

This clonotype showed up just a few times. V is TRBV24-1 and J is TRBJ2-5; 9 bases line up with TRBD1. This CDR3 is 15 amino acids long. Per germline, CDR1 KGHDR and CDR2 SFDVKD. The ends lost 4 bases at V and 5 bases at J; junction bases unmatched: 7. The CDR3 sequence is CATSEDRGNWETQYF. CDR3 sequence (DNA): TGTGCCACCAGTGAGGACAGGGGAAATTGGGAGACCCAGTACTTC.

The CDR3 coding sequence is TGTGCCTGCACAACAGGGAAGGGATACGAGCAGTACTTC. Residues: CACTTGKGYEQYF. The V gene is TRBV28, the J gene TRBJ2-7; TRBD1 might be the D (6 bases). Germline V CDR1 and CDR2: MDHEN, SYDVKM. This CDR3 comprises 13 residues. V dropped 11 bases and J dropped 4 bases, with 18 bases sitting between them.

The V gene is TRBV19, the J gene TRBJ2-1, with D possibly being TRBD2 (5 bases). Germline values: CDR1 LNHDA, CDR2 SQIVND (reference sequence). Trimming took off 9 bases at V and 8 bases at J, with 14 bases between the two ends. This CDR3 comprises 12 residues. The CDR3 region is CASLSRRYEQFF. CDR3 sequence (DNA): TGTGCCAGCCTAAGCAGGAGGTATGAGCAGTTCTTC.